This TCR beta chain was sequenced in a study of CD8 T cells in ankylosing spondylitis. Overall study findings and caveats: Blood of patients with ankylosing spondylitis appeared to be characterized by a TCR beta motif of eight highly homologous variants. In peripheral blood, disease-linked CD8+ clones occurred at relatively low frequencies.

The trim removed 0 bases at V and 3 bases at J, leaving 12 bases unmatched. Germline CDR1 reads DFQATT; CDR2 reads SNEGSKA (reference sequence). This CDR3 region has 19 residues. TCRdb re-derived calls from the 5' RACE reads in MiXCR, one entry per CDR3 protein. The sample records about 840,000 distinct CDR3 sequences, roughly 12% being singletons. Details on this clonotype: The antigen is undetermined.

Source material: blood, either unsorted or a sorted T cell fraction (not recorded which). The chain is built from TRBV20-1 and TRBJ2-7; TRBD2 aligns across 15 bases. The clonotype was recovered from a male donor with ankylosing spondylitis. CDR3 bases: TGCAGTGCTAGAGACACCGGGACTAGCGGGAGGACCGTAATCTACGAGCAGTACTTC. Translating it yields CSARDTGTSGRTVIYEQYF.